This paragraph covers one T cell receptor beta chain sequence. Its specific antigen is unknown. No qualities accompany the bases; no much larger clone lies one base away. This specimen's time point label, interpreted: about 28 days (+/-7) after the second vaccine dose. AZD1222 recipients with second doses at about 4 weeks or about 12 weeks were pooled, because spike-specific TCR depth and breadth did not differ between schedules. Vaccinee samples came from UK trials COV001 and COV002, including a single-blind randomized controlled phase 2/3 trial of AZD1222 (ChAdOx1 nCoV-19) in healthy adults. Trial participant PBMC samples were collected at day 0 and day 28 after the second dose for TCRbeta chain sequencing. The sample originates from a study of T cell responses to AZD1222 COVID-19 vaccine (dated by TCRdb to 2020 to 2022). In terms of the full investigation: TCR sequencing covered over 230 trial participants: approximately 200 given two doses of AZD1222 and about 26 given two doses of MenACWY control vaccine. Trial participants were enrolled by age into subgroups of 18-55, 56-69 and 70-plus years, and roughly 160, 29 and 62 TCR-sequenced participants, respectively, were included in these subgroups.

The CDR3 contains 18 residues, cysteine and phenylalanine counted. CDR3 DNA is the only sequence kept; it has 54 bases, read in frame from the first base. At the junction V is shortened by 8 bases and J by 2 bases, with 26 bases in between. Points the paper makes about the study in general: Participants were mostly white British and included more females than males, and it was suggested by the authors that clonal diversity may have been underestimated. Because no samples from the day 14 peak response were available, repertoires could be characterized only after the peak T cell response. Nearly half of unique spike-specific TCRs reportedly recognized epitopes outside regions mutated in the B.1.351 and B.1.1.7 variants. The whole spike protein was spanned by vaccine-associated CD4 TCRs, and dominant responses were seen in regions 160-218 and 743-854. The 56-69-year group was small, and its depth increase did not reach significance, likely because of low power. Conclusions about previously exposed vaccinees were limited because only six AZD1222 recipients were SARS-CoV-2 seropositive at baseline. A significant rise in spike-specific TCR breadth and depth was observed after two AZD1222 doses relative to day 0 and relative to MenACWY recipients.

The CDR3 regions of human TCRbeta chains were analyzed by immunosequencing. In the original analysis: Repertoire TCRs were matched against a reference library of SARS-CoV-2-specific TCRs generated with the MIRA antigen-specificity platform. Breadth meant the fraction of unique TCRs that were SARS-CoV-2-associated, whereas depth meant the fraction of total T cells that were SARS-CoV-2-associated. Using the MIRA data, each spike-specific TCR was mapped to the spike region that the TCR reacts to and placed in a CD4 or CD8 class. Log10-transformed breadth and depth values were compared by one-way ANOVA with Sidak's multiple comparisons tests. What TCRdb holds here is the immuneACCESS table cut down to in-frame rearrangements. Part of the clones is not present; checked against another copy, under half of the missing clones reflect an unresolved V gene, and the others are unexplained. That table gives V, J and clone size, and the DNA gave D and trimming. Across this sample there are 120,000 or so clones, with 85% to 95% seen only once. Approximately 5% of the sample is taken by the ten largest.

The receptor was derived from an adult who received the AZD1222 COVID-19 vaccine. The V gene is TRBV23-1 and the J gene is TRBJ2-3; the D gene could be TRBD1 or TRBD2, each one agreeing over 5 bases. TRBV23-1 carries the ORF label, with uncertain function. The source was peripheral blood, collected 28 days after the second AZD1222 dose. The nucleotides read TGCGCCAGCCCCCCAAGGAGAGGGACGGAGCCTGACACAGATACGCAGTATTTT. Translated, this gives CASPPRRGTEPDTDTQYF.